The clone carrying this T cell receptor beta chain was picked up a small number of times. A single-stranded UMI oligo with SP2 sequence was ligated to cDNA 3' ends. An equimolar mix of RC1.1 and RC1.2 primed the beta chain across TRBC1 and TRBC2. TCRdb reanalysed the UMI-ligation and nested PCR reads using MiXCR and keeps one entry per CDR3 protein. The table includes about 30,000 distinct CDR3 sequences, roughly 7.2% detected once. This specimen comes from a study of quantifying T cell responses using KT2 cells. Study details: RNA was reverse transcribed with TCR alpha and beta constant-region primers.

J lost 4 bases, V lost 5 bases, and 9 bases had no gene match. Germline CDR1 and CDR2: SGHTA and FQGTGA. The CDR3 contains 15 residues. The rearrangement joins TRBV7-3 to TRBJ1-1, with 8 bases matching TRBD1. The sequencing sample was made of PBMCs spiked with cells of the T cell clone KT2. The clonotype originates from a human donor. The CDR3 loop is CASSHGQGPFTEAFF. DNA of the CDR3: TGTGCCAGCAGCCACGGACAGGGACCTTTCACTGAAGCTTTCTTT.